These T cell receptor beta chains were read from a single sample in a study of CD8+ T cells in alopecia areata. Assay used: immunoSEQ multiplex PCR; TCRdb lists only in-frame clones, some missing. The sample holds approximately 130,000 clones, around 45% seen once. Sequenced: NKG2D-low CD8+ T cells sorted from blood. These receptor sequences come from a human donor with alopecia areata. Each CDR3 is given with its conserved first and last residue. The order of the fields is V gene, clone size, J gene, D gene, CDR3 DNA, CDR3 protein. A D gene is named only where the DNA matches it firmly. Where a row states a size, it is once, few, many or the class of an expanded clone; other rows omit it.

V: TRBV29-1; size: few; J: TRBJ1-1; D: .; DNA: TGCAGCGTTGGAGAGGCTCTGAACACTGAAGCTTTCTTT; CDR3: CSVGEALNTEAFF
V: TRBV29-1; size: .; J: TRBJ1-5; D: TRBD1; DNA: TGCAGCGTTGTGACAGGGAATCAGCCCCAGCATTTT; CDR3: CSVVTGNQPQHF
V: TRBV29-1; size: .; J: TRBJ1-6; D: TRBD1; DNA: TGCAGCGTTGACCAGGGGGTCAATTCACCCCTCCACTTT; CDR3: CSVDQGVNSPLHF
V: TRBV29-1; size: .; J: TRBJ2-3; D: TRBD2; DNA: TGCAGCGTTCTAACCGGGGGAGCGGGAGGGCCAGATACGCAGTATTTT; CDR3: CSVLTGGAGGPDTQYF
V: TRBV4-3; size: .; J: TRBJ2-2; D: .; DNA: TGCGCCAGCAGCCCCCGCCTTGGGGGCCCCCCCGGGGAGCTGTTTTTT; CDR3: CASSPRLGGPPGELFF
V: TRBV4-1; size: .; J: TRBJ2-3; D: .; DNA: TGCGCCAGCAGCCAATTTATCCGGGAAGCAGATACGCAGTATTTT; CDR3: CASSQFIREADTQYF
V: TRBV21-1; size: few; J: TRBJ1-1; D: .; DNA: TGTGCCAGCAGCAAAGCTACAGGAAGGCGGACTGAAGCTTTCTTT; CDR3: CASSKATGRRTEAFF
V: TRBV5-6; size: .; J: TRBJ2-3; D: .; DNA: TGTGCCAGCAGCACGGGACCTCCCACAGATACGCAGTATTTT; CDR3: CASSTGPPTDTQYF
V: TRBV29-1; size: few; J: TRBJ2-4; D: TRBD1; DNA: TGCAGCGCAGGACAGGGGCTAGCCAAAAACATTCAGTACTTC; CDR3: CSAGQGLAKNIQYF
V: TRBV18; size: .; J: TRBJ2-5; D: TRBD1; DNA: TGTGCCAGCTCACACAGGGGAGAGACCCAGTACTTC; CDR3: CASSHRGETQYF
V: TRBV6-6; size: .; J: TRBJ2-1; D: .; DNA: TGTGCCAGCAGTTTCGCCGGGACAAAGGTGGCCAATGAGCAGTTCTTC; CDR3: CASSFAGTKVANEQFF
V: TRBV29-1; size: .; J: TRBJ2-2; D: TRBD2; DNA: TGCAGCGTTCTAGCGGGAGGATCCGGGGAGCTGTTTTTT; CDR3: CSVLAGGSGELFF
V: TRBV4-1; size: .; J: TRBJ2-7; D: .; DNA: TGCGCCAGCAGCCTACGCGACAGAACGAACGAGCAGTACTTC; CDR3: CASSLRDRTNEQYF
V: TRBV4-1; size: .; J: TRBJ2-1; D: .; DNA: TGCGCCAGCAGCCAAGGCGAGGAGCAGTTCTTC; CDR3: CASSQGEEQFF
V: TRBV6-5; size: .; J: TRBJ2-5; D: .; DNA: TGTGCCAGCAGTTACTCGAAGCTAGCTGGAGAGACCCAGTACTTC; CDR3: CASSYSKLAGETQYF
V: TRBV29-1; size: .; J: TRBJ1-2; D: .; DNA: TGCAGCGTTGATTTAACAGACTATGGCTACACCTTC; CDR3: CSVDLTDYGYTF
V: TRBV29-1; size: .; J: TRBJ1-5; D: .; DNA: TGCAGCGCCGCCACAGGTTCCTATCAGCCCCAGCATTTT; CDR3: CSAATGSYQPQHF
V: TRBV27; size: .; J: TRBJ2-3; D: .; DNA: TGTGCCAGCACTTTAGGAGGGAGCGACACAGATACGCAGTATTTT; CDR3: CASTLGGSDTDTQYF
V: TRBV29-1; size: .; J: TRBJ1-3; D: TRBD1; DNA: TGCAGCGTGGAGACAGGGAGTGGAAACACCATATATTTT; CDR3: CSVETGSGNTIYF
V: TRBV29-1; size: .; J: TRBJ1-1; D: .; DNA: TGCAGCGTTGTAATCCGCGAAGCTTTCTTT; CDR3: CSVVIREAFF
V: TRBV23-1; size: .; J: TRBJ1-2; D: TRBD1; DNA: TGCGCCAGCATCACAGGGACAGGGAAGGGTGGCTACACCTTC; CDR3: CASITGTGKGGYTF
V: TRBV23-1; size: once; J: TRBJ2-7; D: .; DNA: TGCGCCGGAGACAGCTTCTCTCACGCCATCTCCTACGAGCAGTACTTC; CDR3: CAGDSFSHAISYEQYF
V: TRBV30; size: .; J: TRBJ1-1; D: .; DNA: TGTGCCTGGACTAAGACGCTTGAAGCTTTCTTT; CDR3: CAWTKTLEAFF
V: TRBV29-1; size: .; J: TRBJ2-2; D: .; DNA: TGCAGCGTTGACGTGGGGAACACCGGGGAGCTGTTTTTT; CDR3: CSVDVGNTGELFF
V: TRBV29-1; size: .; J: TRBJ1-3; D: .; DNA: TGCAGCGTTGCCTCAGGGTGGGACTCTGGAAACACCATATATTTT; CDR3: CSVASGWDSGNTIYF
V: TRBV9; size: few; J: TRBJ2-1; D: TRBD1; DNA: TGTGCCAGCAGCGCACCACAGGGGGCCTACAATGAGCAGTTCTTC; CDR3: CASSAPQGAYNEQFF
V: TRBV6-4; size: .; J: TRBJ2-1; D: .; DNA: TGTGCCAGCACTCTCAGGAATGAGCAGTTCTTC; CDR3: CASTLRNEQFF
V: TRBV27; size: .; J: TRBJ2-1; D: .; DNA: TGTGCCAGCAGTTCCCACAATGAGCAGTTCTTC; CDR3: CASSSHNEQFF
V: TRBV30; size: .; J: TRBJ2-7; D: .; DNA: TGTGCCTGGAAGGACGGTACCTACGAGCAGTACTTC; CDR3: CAWKDGTYEQYF
V: TRBV29-1; size: few; J: TRBJ1-2; D: TRBD1; DNA: TGCAGCGCTGACCCGGGACAGGACTATGGCTACACCTTC; CDR3: CSADPGQDYGYTF
V: TRBV30; size: .; J: TRBJ1-1; D: .; DNA: TGTGCCTGGAGTTATGTGGAGGTAGAGAGGGGGGCTTTCTTT; CDR3: CAWSYVEVERGAFF